Sequencing of this T cell receptor beta chain was carried out in a study of T cells in Graves' hyperthyroidism and ophthalmopathy. Study summary: Peripheral blood draws took place at initial diagnosis, ahead of any treatment.

The sample holds many counts of this clonotype. Amplified TCR beta CDR3 regions came from RNA transcripts. The HTBI primer set drove a first-round RT-PCR of the TCR CDR3. One entry per CDR3 protein, called by TCRdb with MiXCR from the multiplex PCR reads. The sample contains 620,000 or so distinct CDR3 sequences, roughly 15% of which appear only once. It was less than 13 ml of fresh peripheral blood that supplied the PBMCs. The CDR3 consists of 15 residues. Germline CDR1 reads DFQATT; CDR2 reads SNEGSKA (reference sequence). V was pared by 0 bases and J by 3 bases, with 15 bases between. Sequencing was done on a sample of blood. The receptor was isolated from a woman in her forties or fifties with Graves' ophthalmopathy. The chain combines TRBV20-1 with TRBJ2-7; no definite D call. The CDR3 DNA is TGCAGTGCTAGAGATCCGATTCCCGGCGTCTACGAGCAGTACTTC. Translation: CSARDPIPGVYEQYF.